This T cell receptor beta chain came from a study of T cell responses to AZD1222 COVID-19 vaccine. Sequencing used immunoSEQ multiplex PCR; TCRdb keeps in-frame clones, though not all of them. The data contain 100,000 or so clones, approximately 87% of them seen just once; the ten biggest clones take up roughly 4.2%. The CDR3 consists of 15 residues. V dropped 6 bases and J dropped 3 bases, with 18 bases sitting between them. From germline, CDR1 is ENHRY and CDR2 SYGVKD. This clone was counted once. The chain employs TRBV10-3 and TRBJ2-7; possibly TRBD2 for D (5 bases). This sequence was found in an adult in good health. Sequenced here: peripheral blood, sampled on day 0 of MenACWY control vaccination. DNA of the CDR3: TGTGCCATCAGCGCGGAGCGGTCCGTCTTCTACGAGCAGTACTTC. Its translation: CAISAERSVFYEQYF.